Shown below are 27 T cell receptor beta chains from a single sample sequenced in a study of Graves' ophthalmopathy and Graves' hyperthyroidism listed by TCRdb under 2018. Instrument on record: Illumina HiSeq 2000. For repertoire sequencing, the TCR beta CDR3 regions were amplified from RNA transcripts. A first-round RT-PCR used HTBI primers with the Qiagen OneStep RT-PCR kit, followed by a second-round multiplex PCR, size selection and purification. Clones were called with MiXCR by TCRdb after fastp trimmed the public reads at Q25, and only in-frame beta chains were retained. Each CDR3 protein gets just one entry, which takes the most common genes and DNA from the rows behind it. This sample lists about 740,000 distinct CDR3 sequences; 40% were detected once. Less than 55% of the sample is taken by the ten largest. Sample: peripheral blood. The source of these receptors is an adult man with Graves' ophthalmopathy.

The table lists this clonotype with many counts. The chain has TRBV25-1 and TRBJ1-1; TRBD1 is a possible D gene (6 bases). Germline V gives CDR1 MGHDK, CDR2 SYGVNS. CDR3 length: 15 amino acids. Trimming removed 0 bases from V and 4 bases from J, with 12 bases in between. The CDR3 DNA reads TGTGCCAGCAGTGAATATGGGGGGGCGATCACTGAAGCTTTCTTT. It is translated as CASSEYGGAITEAFF.

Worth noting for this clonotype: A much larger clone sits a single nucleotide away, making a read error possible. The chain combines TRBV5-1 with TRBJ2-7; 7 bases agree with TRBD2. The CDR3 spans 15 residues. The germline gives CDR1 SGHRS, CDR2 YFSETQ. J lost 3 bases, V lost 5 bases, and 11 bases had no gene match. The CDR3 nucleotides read TGCGCCAGCAGGGTTGCGGGGGAAACAATCTACGAGCAGTACGTC. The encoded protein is CASRVAGETIYEQYV.

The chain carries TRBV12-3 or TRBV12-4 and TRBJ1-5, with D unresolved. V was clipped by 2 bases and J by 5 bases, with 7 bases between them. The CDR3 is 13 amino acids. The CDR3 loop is CASSLSEDQPQHF. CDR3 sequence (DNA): TGTGCCAGCAGTTTATCTGAGGATCAGCCCCAGCATTTT.

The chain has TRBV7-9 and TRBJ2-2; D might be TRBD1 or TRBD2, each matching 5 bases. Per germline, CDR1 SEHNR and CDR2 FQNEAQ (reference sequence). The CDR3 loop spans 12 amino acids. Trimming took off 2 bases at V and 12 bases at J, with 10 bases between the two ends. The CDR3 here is CASSLTPGQLFF. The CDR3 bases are TGTGCCAGCAGCTTAACCCCGGGACAGCTGTTTTTT.

The CDR3 region is CSAREGPMQYF. In DNA, the CDR3 is TGCAGTGCTAGGGAGGGCCCCATGCAGTACTTC. The chain uses TRBV20-1 and TRBJ2-7; D is perhaps TRBD2 (6 bases). V lost 3 bases, J lost 9 bases, and 12 bases lay in between. There are 11 residues in the CDR3. CDR1 is DFQATT, CDR2 SNEGSKA, per germline (reference sequence).

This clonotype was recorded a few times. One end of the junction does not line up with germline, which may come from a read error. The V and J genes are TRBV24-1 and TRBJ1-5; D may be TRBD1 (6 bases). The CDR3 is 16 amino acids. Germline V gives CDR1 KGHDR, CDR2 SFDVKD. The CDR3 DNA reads TGTGCCAGCAGTCAGGACACAGGGCCGGGCAATCAGCCCCAGCATTTT. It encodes CASSQDTGPGNQPQHF.

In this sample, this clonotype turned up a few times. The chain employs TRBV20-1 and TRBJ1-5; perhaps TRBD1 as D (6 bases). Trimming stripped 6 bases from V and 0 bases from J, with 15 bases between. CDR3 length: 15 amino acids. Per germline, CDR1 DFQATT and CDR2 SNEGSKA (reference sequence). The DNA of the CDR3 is TGCAGTGCAACCAGGGGACGGATTAGCAATCAGCCCCAGCATTTT. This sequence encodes CSATRGRISNQPQHF.

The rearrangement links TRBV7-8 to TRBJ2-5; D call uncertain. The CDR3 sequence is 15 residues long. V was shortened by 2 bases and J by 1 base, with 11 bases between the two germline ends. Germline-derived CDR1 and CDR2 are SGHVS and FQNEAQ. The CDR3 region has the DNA TGTGCCAGCAGCTTATTTACCCAGATCCAAGAGACCCAGTACTTC. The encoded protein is CASSLFTQIQETQYF.

The DNA for the CDR3 is TGTGCCACCCGAAGTGAACCCGGGACAGTCTCCTACGAGCAGTACTTC. It translates to CATRSEPGTVSYEQYF. This chain connects TRBV10-3 to TRBJ2-7, with 7 bases matching TRBD1. CDR1 and CDR2 from the germline V gene are ENHRY and SYGVKD. The CDR3 sequence is 16 residues long. V gave up 10 bases and J gave up 0 bases; unmatched junction bases: 15.

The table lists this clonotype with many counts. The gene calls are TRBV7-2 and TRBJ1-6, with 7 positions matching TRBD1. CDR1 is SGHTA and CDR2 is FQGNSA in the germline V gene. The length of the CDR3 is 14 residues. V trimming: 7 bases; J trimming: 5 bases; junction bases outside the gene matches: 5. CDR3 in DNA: TGTGCCAGCACCTCCGGGACAGATAATTCACCCCTCCACTTT. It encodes CASTSGTDNSPLHF.

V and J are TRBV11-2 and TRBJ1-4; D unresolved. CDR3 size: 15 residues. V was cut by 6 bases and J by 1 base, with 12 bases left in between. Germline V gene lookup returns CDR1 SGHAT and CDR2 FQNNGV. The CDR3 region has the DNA TGTGCCAGCAGTTTTGACGGCAGAACTAATGAAAAACTGTTTTTT. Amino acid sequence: CASSFDGRTNEKLFF.

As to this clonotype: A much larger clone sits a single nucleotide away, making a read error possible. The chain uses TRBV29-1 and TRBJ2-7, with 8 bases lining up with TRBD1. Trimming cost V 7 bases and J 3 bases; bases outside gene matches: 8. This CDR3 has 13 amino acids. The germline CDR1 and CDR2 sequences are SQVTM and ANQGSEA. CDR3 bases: TGCAGCGCTGTGGGACAGGCAATCTACGAGCAGTACTTC. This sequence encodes CSAVGQAIYEQYF.

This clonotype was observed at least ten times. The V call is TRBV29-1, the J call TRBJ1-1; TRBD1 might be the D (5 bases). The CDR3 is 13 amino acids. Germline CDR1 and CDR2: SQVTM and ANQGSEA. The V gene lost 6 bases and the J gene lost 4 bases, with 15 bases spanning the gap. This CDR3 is CSVLGGSVTEAFF. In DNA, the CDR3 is TGCAGCGTCCTGGGGGGATCGGTCACTGAAGCTTTCTTT.

CDR3 DNA sequence: TGTGCCAGCAGCACCGGGACTACCTACGAGCAGTACTTC. This gives the protein CASSTGTTYEQYF. The chain carries TRBV7-2 and TRBJ2-7; 7 bases are shared with TRBD2. This CDR3 comprises 13 residues. Trimming at V came to 5 bases and at J to 2 bases, leaving 3 bases not matched to a gene. Per germline, CDR1 SGHTA and CDR2 FQGNSA. The complete variable domain, with remaining parts taken from reference TRBV7-2 and TRBJ2-7, reads GAGVSQSPSNKVTEKGKDVELRCDPISGHTALYWYRQSLGQGLEFLIYFQGNSAPDKSGLPSDRFSAERTGGSVSTLTIQRTQQEDSAVYLCASSTGTTYEQYFGPGTRLTVT.

DNA for the CDR3: TGTGCCAGCAGCCTAGCGGGAGGGCCCTTCTACGAGCAGTACTTC. Protein product: CASSLAGGPFYEQYF. The V gene is TRBV11-3, the J gene TRBJ2-7; 12 bases are shared with TRBD2. J gave up 3 bases and V 5 bases, and 5 bases lay outside the gene matches. The CDR3 contains 15 residues. Per the germline V gene, CDR1 is SGHNT and CDR2 is YENEEA.

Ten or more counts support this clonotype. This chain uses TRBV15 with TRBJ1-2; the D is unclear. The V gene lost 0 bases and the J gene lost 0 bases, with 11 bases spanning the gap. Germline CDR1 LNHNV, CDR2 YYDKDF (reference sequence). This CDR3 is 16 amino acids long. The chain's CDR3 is CATSRDSAVTNYGYTF. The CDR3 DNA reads TGTGCCACCAGCAGAGATTCGGCCGTCACTAACTATGGCTACACCTTC. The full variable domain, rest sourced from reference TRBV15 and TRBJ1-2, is DAMVIQNPRYQVTQFGKPVTLSCSQTLNHNVMYWYQQKSSQAPKLLFHYYDKDFNNEADTPDNFQSRRPNTSFCFLDIRSPGLGDTAMYLCATSRDSAVTNYGYTFGSGTRLTVV.

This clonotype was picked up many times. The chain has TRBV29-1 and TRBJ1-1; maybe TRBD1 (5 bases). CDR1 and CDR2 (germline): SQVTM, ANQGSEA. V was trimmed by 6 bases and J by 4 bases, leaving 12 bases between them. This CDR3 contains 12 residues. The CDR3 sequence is CSVATGGTEAFF. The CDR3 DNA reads TGCAGCGTAGCTACGGGGGGCACTGAAGCTTTCTTT.

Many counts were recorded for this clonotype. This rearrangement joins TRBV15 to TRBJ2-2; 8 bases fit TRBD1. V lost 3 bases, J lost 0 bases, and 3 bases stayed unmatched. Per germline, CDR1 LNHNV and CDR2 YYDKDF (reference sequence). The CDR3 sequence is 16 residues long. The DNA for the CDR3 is TGTGCCACCAGCAGGACAGGGGACGCGAACACCGGGGAGCTGTTTTTT. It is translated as CATSRTGDANTGELFF.

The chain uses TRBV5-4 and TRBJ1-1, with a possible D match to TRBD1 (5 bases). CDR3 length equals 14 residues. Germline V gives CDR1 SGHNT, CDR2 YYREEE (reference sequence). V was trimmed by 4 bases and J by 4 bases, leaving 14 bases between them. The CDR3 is CASSGGPPSTEAFF. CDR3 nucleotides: TGTGCCAGCAGCGGGGGACCGCCGAGCACTGAAGCTTTCTTT. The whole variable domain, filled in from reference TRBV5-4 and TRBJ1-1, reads ETGVTQSPTHLIKTRGQQVTLRCSSQSGHNTVSWYQQALGQGPQFIFQYYREEENGRGNFPPRFSGLQFPNYSSELNVNALELDDSALYLCASSGGPPSTEAFFGQGTRLTVV.

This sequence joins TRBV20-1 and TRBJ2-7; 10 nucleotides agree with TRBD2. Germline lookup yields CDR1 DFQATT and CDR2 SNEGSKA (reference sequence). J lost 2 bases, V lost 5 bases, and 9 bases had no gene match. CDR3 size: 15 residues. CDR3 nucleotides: TGCAGTGCTGCAGTGGTACTAGCGGGAACCTACGAGCAGTACTTC. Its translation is CSAAVVLAGTYEQYF.

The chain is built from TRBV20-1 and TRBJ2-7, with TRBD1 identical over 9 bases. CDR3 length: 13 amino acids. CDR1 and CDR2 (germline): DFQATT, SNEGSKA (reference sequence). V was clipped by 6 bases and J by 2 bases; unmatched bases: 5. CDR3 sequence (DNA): TGCAGTGCGGATGACAGGGGGGCCTACGAGCAGTACTTC. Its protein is CSADDRGAYEQYF.

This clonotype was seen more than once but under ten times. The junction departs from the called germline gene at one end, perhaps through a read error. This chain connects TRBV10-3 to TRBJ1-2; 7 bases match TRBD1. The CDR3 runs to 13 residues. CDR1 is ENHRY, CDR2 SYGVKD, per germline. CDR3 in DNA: TGTGCCAGCAGTAAGCGGGACAGCTATGGCTACACCTTC. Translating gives CASSKRDSYGYTF.

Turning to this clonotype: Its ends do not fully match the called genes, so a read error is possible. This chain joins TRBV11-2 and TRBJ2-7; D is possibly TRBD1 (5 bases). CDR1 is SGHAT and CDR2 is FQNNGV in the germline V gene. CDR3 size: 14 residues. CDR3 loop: CAGSQGVSGYEQYF. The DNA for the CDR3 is TGCGCCGGCAGCCAAGGTGTCTCAGGGTACGAGCAGTACTTC.

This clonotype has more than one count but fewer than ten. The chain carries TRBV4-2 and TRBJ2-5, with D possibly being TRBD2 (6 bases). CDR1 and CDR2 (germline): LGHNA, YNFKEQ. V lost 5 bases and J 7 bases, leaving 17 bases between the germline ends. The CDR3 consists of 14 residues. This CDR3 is CASSLETRATTQYF. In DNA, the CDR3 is TGTGCCAGCAGCTTGGAGACTAGGGCGACGACCCAGTACTTC.

The CDR3 here is CASSLALGGTGIYEQYF. CDR3 nucleotides: TGTGCCAGCAGCTTAGCACTCGGGGGGACAGGGATCTACGAGCAGTACTTC. J is TRBJ2-7 and V is TRBV7-9, with 9 bases matching TRBD1. Trimming removed 0 bases from V and 3 bases from J; junction bases left unmatched: 9. Germline V gene data show CDR1 as SEHNR and CDR2 as FQNEAQ (reference sequence). CDR3 length: 17 residues.

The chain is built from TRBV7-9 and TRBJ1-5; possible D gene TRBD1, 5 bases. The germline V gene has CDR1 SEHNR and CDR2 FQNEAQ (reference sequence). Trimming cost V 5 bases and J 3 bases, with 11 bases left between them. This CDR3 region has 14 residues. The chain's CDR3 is CASSRGTNNQPQHF. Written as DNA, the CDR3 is TGTGCCAGCAGCCGGGGGACCAACAATCAGCCCCAGCATTTT. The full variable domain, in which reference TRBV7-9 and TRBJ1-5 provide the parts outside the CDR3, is DTGVSQNPRHKITKRGQNVTFRCDPISEHNRLYWYRQTLGQGPEFLTYFQNEAQLEKSRLLSDRFSAERPKGSFSTLEIQRTEQGDSAMYLCASSRGTNNQPQHFGDGTRLSIL.

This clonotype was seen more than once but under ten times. The CDR3 bases are TGTGCCAGCAGCGTGTCAGGGGCTGCCAATCAGCCCCAGCATTTT. Its translation: CASSVSGAANQPQHF. The J gene is TRBJ1-5, the V gene TRBV9, with a weak D call TRBD1 (6 bases). The germline V and J ends were trimmed by 2 bases and 3 bases, with 12 bases remaining between them. The CDR3 is 15 amino acids. The germline gives CDR1 SGDLS, CDR2 YYNGEE. Combining the CDR3 with reference TRBV9 and TRBJ1-5 gives the whole variable domain DSGVTQTPKHLITATGQRVTLRCSPRSGDLSVYWYQQSLDQGLQFLIQYYNGEERAKGNILERFSAQQFPDLHSELNLSSLELGDSALYFCASSVSGAANQPQHFGDGTRLSIL.